Reported below is one T cell receptor beta chain. The sample originates from a study of shared clonotypes between healthy human individuals. V shed 8 bases and J 3 bases; nucleotides not matched to a gene: 9. There are 14 residues in the CDR3. CDR1 and CDR2 (germline): MDHEN, SYDVKM. Deep level was the assay's run setting. This table comes from immunoSEQ multiplex PCR, and its TCRdb copy is limited to in-frame clones, with some not included. The table records about 2 million clones, about 95% of them present only once. The gene calls are TRBV28 and TRBJ2-7, with TRBD2 matching 8 bases. This TCR came from a young man in good health. Material for sequencing was naive CD4+ T cells sorted from blood. Subset defined: CD45RA+ positively selected. This CDR3 reads CASGSGSRGYEQYF. DNA of the CDR3: TGTGCCAGCGGAAGCGGGAGCAGGGGCTACGAGCAGTACTTC.